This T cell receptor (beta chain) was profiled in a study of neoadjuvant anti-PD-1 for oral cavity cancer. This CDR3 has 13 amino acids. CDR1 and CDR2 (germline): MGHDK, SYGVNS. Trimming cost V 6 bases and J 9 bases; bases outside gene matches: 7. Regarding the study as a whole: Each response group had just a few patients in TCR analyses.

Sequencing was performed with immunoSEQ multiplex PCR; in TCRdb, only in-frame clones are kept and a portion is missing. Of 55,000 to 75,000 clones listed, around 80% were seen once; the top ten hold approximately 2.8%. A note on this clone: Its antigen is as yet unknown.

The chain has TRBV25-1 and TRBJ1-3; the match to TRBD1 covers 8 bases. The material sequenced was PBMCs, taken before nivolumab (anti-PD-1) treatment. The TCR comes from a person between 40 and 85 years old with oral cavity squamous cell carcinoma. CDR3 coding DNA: TGTGCCAGCAGCGAGACAGGGGAAAGCACCATATATTTT. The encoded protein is CASSETGESTIYF.